Each of the 30 T cell receptor beta chains below was sequenced from the same sample in a study of cytomegalovirus exposure and HLA in healthy donors (dated by TCRdb to 2016 to 2017). Libraries were built with the immunoSEQ multiplex PCR assay. For the multiplex PCR, a mixture combining 60 forward primers for TCR Vbeta segments and 13 reverse primers for TCR Jbeta segments was used. Entries here come from immuneACCESS through TCRdb and include only in-frame sequences with V and J called. Some clones fail to appear in such tables; in the studies checked, an unresolved V gene covers under half of the shortfall, and the cause of the remainder is unknown. The sample data list around 150,000 clones, and about 76% of these were observed just once. 2.6% of the sample comes from the top ten. Input material: PBMCs. These TCRs come from a woman aged 40 to 50 in good health and CMV-seropositive.

This clone was seen more than once but under ten times. This rearrangement joins TRBV7-2 to TRBJ2-7; possibly TRBD1 for D (6 bases). The CDR3 runs to 14 residues. From germline, CDR1 is SGHTA and CDR2 FQGNSA. V shed 5 bases and J shed 0 bases, with 11 bases lying between them. The CDR3 DNA is TGTGCCAGCAGCCCGGACAGAAGCTCCTACGAGCAGTACTTC. Amino acid sequence: CASSPDRSSYEQYF.

The rearrangement uses TRBV4-2 and TRBJ2-1, with 13 bases aligning to TRBD2. V gave up 0 bases and J gave up 7 bases; unmatched junction bases: 3. The CDR3 totals 16 residues. Germline CDR1 is LGHNA and CDR2 is YNFKEQ. CDR3 protein: CASSQDGTSGMNEQFF. CDR3 nucleotide sequence: TGTGCCAGCAGCCAAGACGGGACTAGCGGGATGAATGAGCAGTTCTTC.

This sequence joins TRBV7-2 and TRBJ2-5, with D maybe TRBD2 (6 bases). Germline V gene lookup returns CDR1 SGHTA and CDR2 FQGNSA. V shed 5 bases and J shed 4 bases, with 23 bases lying between them. This CDR3 spans 17 amino acids. CDR3 nucleotides: TGTGCCAGCAGCCCCCTAGGTAGCGGAGGCTCCAGAGAGACCCAGTACTTC. As protein: CASSPLGSGGSRETQYF. Supplemented by reference TRBV7-2 and TRBJ2-5, the full variable domain reads GAGVSQSPSNKVTEKGKDVELRCDPISGHTALYWYRQSLGQGLEFLIYFQGNSAPDKSGLPSDRFSAERTGGSVSTLTIQRTQQEDSAVYLCASSPLGSGGSRETQYFGPGTRLLVL.

The CDR3 is CASSTRQAAEKLFF. The CDR3 DNA follows: TGTGCCAGCAGTACCCGACAGGCTGCAGAAAAACTGTTTTTT. The rearrangement uses TRBV2 and TRBJ1-4; the D gene is possibly TRBD1 (6 bases). CDR3 length: 14 amino acids. V was clipped by 5 bases and J by 8 bases, with 15 bases between them. In germline, CDR1 is SNHLY, CDR2 FYNNEI.

This chain links TRBV6-4 with TRBJ1-2, with D possibly TRBD1 on 5 matching bases. V was pared by 2 bases and J by 8 bases, with 24 bases between. The germline gives CDR1 MRHNA, CDR2 SNTAGT. CDR3 length equals 17 residues. In DNA, the CDR3 is TGTGCCAGCAGTGACAGTAGCGGGGCCCATTCTAGGAGGGGCTACACCTTC. This codes for CASSDSSGAHSRRGYTF.

J is TRBJ1-2 and V is TRBV6-6, with TRBD1 as a possible D gene (5 bases). The ends were cut back, 0 bases at V and 2 bases at J, with 10 bases in the middle. Germline V gene lookup returns CDR1 MNHNY and CDR2 SVGAGI (reference sequence). The CDR3 contains 15 residues. CDR3 DNA: TGTGCCAGCAGTTACTCCCAGGGTGGCAACTATGGCTACACCTTC. Residues: CASSYSQGGNYGYTF.

This clone was recorded only once. The chain is built from TRBV30 and TRBJ2-2, with D perhaps matching TRBD1 (5 bases). Germline CDR1 and CDR2: GTSNPN and SVGIG (reference sequence). This CDR3 contains 15 residues. The V end lost 0 bases, the J end lost 0 bases, and 8 bases lay between the germline ends. This CDR3 reads CAWSVVGPNTGELFF. DNA of the CDR3: TGTGCCTGGAGTGTAGTGGGGCCGAACACCGGGGAGCTGTTTTTT.

The rearrangement links TRBV19 to TRBJ2-4; TRBD2 matches at 12 bases. V shed 4 bases and J 5 bases; nucleotides not matched to a gene: 0. The CDR3 loop spans 14 amino acids. The germline V gene encodes CDR1 LNHDA and CDR2 SQIVND (reference sequence). Here the CDR3 reads CASSTSGRENIQYF. The CDR3 DNA follows: TGTGCCAGTAGTACTAGCGGGAGGGAAAACATTCAGTACTTC.

CDR3 nucleotide sequence: TGTGCCAGCGGGACAGGGGTTTACACTGAAGCTTTCTTT. It codes for CASGTGVYTEAFF. The J gene is TRBJ1-1, the V gene TRBV6-1; the match to TRBD1 covers 10 bases. Germline V gene lookup returns CDR1 MNHNS and CDR2 SASEGT. The V segment lost 8 bases and the J segment 3 bases; nucleotides outside the gene matches: 3. This CDR3 is built from 13 residues.

The chain has TRBV6-5 and TRBJ2-1; 8 bases match TRBD2. Germline V gene lookup returns CDR1 MNHEY and CDR2 SVGAGI. This CDR3 has 15 residues. Trimming took 4 bases from V and 5 from J; bases not matched to a gene: 7. CDR3 residues: CASSFGGAANNEQFF. CDR3 DNA: TGTGCCAGCAGTTTCGGGGGGGCCGCTAACAATGAGCAGTTCTTC.

Only one count was recorded for this clone. J is TRBJ2-3 and V is TRBV30; 7 nucleotides match TRBD2. Germline V gives CDR1 GTSNPN, CDR2 SVGIG (reference sequence). The CDR3 is made up of 14 amino acids. The junction had 6 bases not matched to a gene; V was cut back by 5 bases and J by 1 base. The CDR3, as DNA: TGTGCCTGGGACACAACTAGCGGCACAGATACGCAGTATTTT. This gives the protein CAWDTTSGTDTQYF.

The chain joins TRBV15 to TRBJ1-1; no clear D. Germline-derived CDR1 and CDR2 are LNHNV and YYDKDF (reference sequence). The ends were cut back, 4 bases at V and 4 bases at J, with 13 bases in the middle. The CDR3 has 14 residues. This CDR3 is CATSTRVTGTEAFF. As DNA, the CDR3 is TGTGCCACCAGCACGCGGGTTACGGGCACTGAAGCTTTCTTT.

The rearrangement joins TRBV6-1 to TRBJ2-5; TRBD2 might be the D (5 bases). Per germline, CDR1 MNHNS and CDR2 SASEGT. The CDR3 sequence is 17 residues long. Trimming cost V 0 bases and J 2 bases, with 16 bases left between them. This chain's CDR3 is CASSEAVLLGWQETQYF. The CDR3 nucleotides are TGTGCCAGCAGTGAAGCCGTCTTACTAGGGTGGCAAGAGACCCAGTACTTC.

The V call is TRBV10-3, the J call TRBJ1-5; D gene unclear. The V gene lost 3 bases and the J gene lost 4 bases, with 10 bases spanning the gap. This CDR3 has 14 residues. CDR1 is ENHRY and CDR2 is SYGVKD in the germline V gene. The CDR3 nucleotides are TGTGCCATCAGTGAAACGGGTCAGAATCAGCCCCAGCATTTT. Its protein is CAISETGQNQPQHF.

The chain recombines TRBV10-3 with TRBJ1-1, with 9 bases identical to TRBD1. Germline V gene data show CDR1 as ENHRY and CDR2 as SYGVKD. Germline trimming cut 3 bases from V and 6 bases from J; bases unmatched to any gene: 2. The CDR3 totals 13 residues. The CDR3 loop is CAISETGGSEAFF. In DNA, the CDR3 is TGTGCCATCAGTGAAACAGGGGGCTCTGAAGCTTTCTTT.

The chain has TRBV6-5 and TRBJ1-2; no firm D call. The CDR3 is made up of 16 amino acids. The germline CDR1 and CDR2 sequences are MNHEY and SVGAGI. V was cut by 0 bases and J by 1 base, with 12 bases left in between. CDR3 coding DNA: TGTGCCAGCAGTTACTCCTTTGGGGAGGGTAACTATGGCTACACCTTC. This codes for CASSYSFGEGNYGYTF.

The chain is built from TRBV28 and TRBJ1-4; D gene uncertain. Trimming took off 6 bases at V and 10 bases at J, with 9 bases between the two ends. This CDR3 region has 11 residues. The germline V gene has CDR1 MDHEN and CDR2 SYDVKM. The CDR3 loop reads CASRLDRKLFF. The CDR3 DNA reads as TGTGCCAGCAGGCTCGATAGAAAACTGTTTTTT.

The rearrangement joins TRBV9 to TRBJ2-7; D is possibly TRBD2 (5 bases). The V end lost 4 bases, the J end lost 5 bases, and 7 bases lay between the germline ends. This CDR3 spans 11 amino acids. The germline V gene encodes CDR1 SGDLS and CDR2 YYNGEE. Here the CDR3 DNA reads TGTGCCAGCAGCTCGAGGGACGAGCAGTACTTC. It specifies CASSSRDEQYF. Full variable domain (outside the CDR3, taken from reference TRBV9 and TRBJ2-7): DSGVTQTPKHLITATGQRVTLRCSPRSGDLSVYWYQQSLDQGLQFLIQYYNGEERAKGNILERFSAQQFPDLHSELNLSSLELGDSALYFCASSSRDEQYFGPGTRLTVT.

V usage is TRBV9 and J usage is TRBJ1-2, with TRBD1 matching 9 bases. CDR3 length: 15 amino acids. The V gene's germline CDR1 is SGDLS and CDR2 YYNGEE. V shed 5 bases, J shed 2 bases, and the junction held 7 bases outside the gene matches. The CDR3 region has the DNA TGTGCCAGCAGTTTACAGGGGGCTCAGAACTATGGCTACACCTTC. It encodes CASSLQGAQNYGYTF.

This chain uses TRBV9 with TRBJ2-2; TRBD1 might be the D (7 bases). The CDR3 runs 16 residues. Germline V CDR1 and CDR2: SGDLS, YYNGEE. Trimming shortened V by 5 bases and J by 5 bases, and 19 bases separated the two germline ends. The CDR3 nucleotides read TGTGCCAGCAGTCCAGGGGCAGGGGGGTATACCGGGGAGCTGTTTTTT. Residues: CASSPGAGGYTGELFF.

This rearrangement joins TRBV6-5 to TRBJ2-1; 9 nucleotides align to TRBD1. V lost 6 bases and J lost 3; bases outside the gene matches: 6. Germline loops: CDR1 MNHEY, CDR2 SVGAGI. The CDR3 runs 15 residues. The CDR3 reads CASRPRTGVYNEQFF. The CDR3 bases are TGTGCCAGCAGACCTCGGACAGGGGTCTACAATGAGCAGTTCTTC.

The chain employs TRBV6-5 and TRBJ1-2, with 8 bases fitting TRBD1. This CDR3 contains 15 residues. Germline values: CDR1 MNHEY, CDR2 SVGAGI. Germline trimming cut 5 bases from V and 8 bases from J; bases unmatched to any gene: 13. The CDR3 protein is CASSGQGAKLEGYTF. The CDR3 DNA follows: TGTGCCAGCAGTGGACAGGGCGCAAAGCTCGAGGGCTACACCTTC.

The chain links TRBV2 to TRBJ2-5; tentatively, D is TRBD1 (5 bases). Trimming stripped 4 bases from V and 4 bases from J, with 7 bases between. Germline CDR1 SNHLY, CDR2 FYNNEI. The CDR3 has 12 amino acids. The CDR3 loop is CASSVGPETQYF. The DNA of the CDR3 is TGTGCCAGCAGTGTGGGGCCAGAGACCCAGTACTTC.

V gene TRBV2 combines with J gene TRBJ2-7; 9 nucleotides align to TRBD1. CDR1 and CDR2 (germline): SNHLY, FYNNEI. Losses at the gene ends were 8 bases for V and 2 bases for J; bases not matched to a gene: 7. This CDR3 is 14 amino acids long. The CDR3 here is CASVWTGVTYEQYF. The CDR3 nucleotides read TGTGCCAGCGTATGGACAGGGGTGACCTACGAGCAGTACTTC.

The CDR3 loop is CAISRQIGQQETQYF. Here the CDR3 DNA reads TGTGCCATCAGTCGTCAAATTGGACAGCAAGAGACCCAGTACTTC. The rearrangement uses TRBV10-3 and TRBJ2-5; weak D call: TRBD1 (6 bases). Germline V CDR1 and CDR2: ENHRY, SYGVKD. The CDR3 is 15 amino acids. Between the trimmed V and J ends, which lost 5 bases and 2 bases, there was a span of 15 bases.

V is TRBV2 and J is TRBJ2-2, with TRBD1 identical over 9 bases. After removal of 2 bases from V and 4 bases from J, the junction contained 8 bases not matched to a gene. This CDR3 has 17 amino acids. Per the germline V gene, CDR1 is SNHLY and CDR2 is FYNNEI. The CDR3 is CASSESGTGFGTGELFF. The CDR3 nucleotides read TGTGCCAGCAGTGAAAGTGGGACAGGGTTCGGCACCGGGGAGCTGTTTTTT.

This sequence joins TRBV5-1 and TRBJ1-4, with 7 positions matching TRBD1. V trimming: 3 bases; J trimming: 5 bases; junction bases outside the gene matches: 1. The CDR3 is made up of 13 amino acids. From germline, CDR1 is SGHRS and CDR2 YFSETQ. The CDR3 here is CASSWDSNEKLFF. The CDR3 region has the DNA TGCGCCAGCAGCTGGGACAGCAATGAAAAACTGTTTTTT.

The V and J genes are TRBV27 and TRBJ2-5, with TRBD2 matching 7 bases. This CDR3 contains 15 residues. The J segment lost 5 bases and the V segment lost 6 bases, leaving 12 bases of the junction unmatched. Germline CDR1 is MNHEY and CDR2 is SMNVEV (reference sequence). DNA for the CDR3: TGTGCCAGCAGCCAAAGCGGGGTGGTAGGTGAGACCCAGTACTTC. Its translation is CASSQSGVVGETQYF.

The chain has TRBV7-2 and TRBJ1-2; 7 positions agree with TRBD1. The CDR3 consists of 15 residues. V lost 2 bases to trimming and J lost 7 bases; unmatched junction nucleotides: 10. Per germline, CDR1 SGHTA and CDR2 FQGNSA. For the CDR3, the DNA is TGTGCCAGCAGCTTAATCCCCAGGGGGGAGGCTGGCTACACCTTC. As protein: CASSLIPRGEAGYTF.

This chain links TRBV4-1 with TRBJ2-5; 10 bases fit TRBD2. TRBJ2-7 matches the DNA end more closely, so the J call is doubtful. Germline CDR1 is MGHRA and CDR2 is YSYEKL. CDR3 length: 15 residues. The chain's CDR3 is CASSRDGTSVHEQYF. The CDR3 region has the DNA TGCGCCAGCAGCCGTGATGGGACTAGCGTCCACGAGCAGTACTTC.